This note documents a single T cell receptor (beta chain) sequence. This clonotype was picked up many times. Which antigen it targets is not known. Base-call qualities are not available, and no considerably larger clone is one nucleotide away. The sample is drawn from a study of neurological immune-mediated disorders (dated by TCRdb to the late 2010s). Context from the whole study: Among the approximately 34 multiple sclerosis patients, about 30 had relapsing-remitting MS and 3 had secondary progressive MS. Peripheral blood TCR-beta repertoires from patients with HTLV-I-associated myelopathy (HAM/TSP), patients with multiple sclerosis, and healthy controls were compared in the study using UMI-based sequencing. The roughly 99 TCR-beta libraries covered PBMC samples along with longitudinal samples, technical triplicates, and paired sorted CD4+ and CD8+ T-cell subsets. The cohort comprised about 68 subjects: 15 or so HAM/TSP patients, 34 multiple sclerosis patients and approximately 20 healthy controls. Results and caveats for the whole study, not just this receptor: No association of the MS cluster with clinical or MRI features was observed, and the need for larger cohorts was stated by the authors. The highest TCR clonal expansion was observed in HAM/TSP patients, whereas the lowest was observed in MS patients, even when compared with healthy controls. Expanded clones from different subjects shared no identical CDR3 amino acid sequences, which suggests that TCR-beta repertoires were private in all groups. In phylogenetic analysis, the repertoires of 18 of 34 MS patients grouped into a cluster of related CDR3 sequences, which suggests a possible signature at the repertoire level.

From cysteine to phenylalanine, the CDR3 is 12 amino acids long. Only the CDR3 part of the read is kept: 36 bases, read in frame from the first base. The junction shows trimming of 0 bases on V and 7 bases on J, plus 6 bases between the germline ends. Looking up the germline V gene yields CDR1 MGHDK and CDR2 SYGVNS. cDNA was synthesized by template-switch 5'RACE using a primer carrying a 10-nucleotide random unique molecular identifier by which each TCR transcript was tagged. Every sequencing run yielded over 200 million TCR-beta sequences covering 15-18 subjects. The RNeasy kit was used to extract total RNA. The KAPA Real-time Library Amplification kit was used to amplify TCR-beta VDJ regions with primers targeting the TCR constant region and the 5'RACE anchor. A first PCR added sample indexes and Illumina adaptors, and a second PCR then raised library yield. After Ampure bead purification, the TCR product of roughly 650 bp was size-selected on a 2% E-gel SizeSelection system. Before pooling, libraries had their quality checked on a Bioanalyzer, their concentration measured with Qubit, and their quantity determined with the Kapa Library Quantification kit. An Illumina HiSeq 2500 sequenced the libraries paired-end 2 x 150 bp. To increase sequence diversity, roughly 24-30% phiX was spiked into each library pool. The paper's data handling went like this. Quality-filtered reads were processed with the UMI-based MiGEC pipeline, and over 90% of raw TCR sequences were removed by the MiGEC pipeline during error correction. IMGT germline references were used for alignment of VDJ genes, and clonotypes were defined by a unique CDR3 amino acid sequence together with V-J genes. Clonal expansion, Shannon diversity and CDR3 relatedness (CalcPairwiseDistances, ClusterSamples) were evaluated with VDJtools, and phylogenetic trees were built with CLCbio workbench. Clones with at least 8 unique UMIs were defined as expanded, with this threshold being based on coefficient-of-variation modelling across technical triplicates. TCRdb reprocessing: public reads trimmed at Q25 with fastp, clones called with MiXCR, in-frame beta chains kept. Every distinct CDR3 protein forms one entry, paired with its most common genes and DNA. None of the V and J calls come from the authors' own analysis; TCRdb made them. The sample table lists 30,000 to 40,000 distinct CDR3 sequences, 3.5% to 4% of them with a count of one. Of the sample, roughly 2.2% falls within the top ten clones.

Libraries from unsorted PBMCs were made from 2 million PBMCs kept in RNAlater at -80 degrees C until RNA extraction. The multiple sclerosis patients were enrolled in a US clinical protocol that used magnetic resonance imaging to evaluate disease progression. Peripheral blood was subjected to Ficoll-Hypaque density gradient centrifugation to isolate PBMCs, which were then cryopreserved in liquid nitrogen. This TCR was recovered from a man aged 25 to 40 with multiple sclerosis. Sequencing used PBMCs. This receptor chain uses TRBV25-1 and TRBJ1-2; TRBD1 is a possible D gene, resting on 6 matching bases. CDR3 region: CASSEYRGGYTF. The nucleotides read TGTGCCAGCAGTGAATACAGGGGTGGCTACACCTTC.